This T cell receptor beta chain emerged from a study of CD8+ T cells in alopecia areata. Background on the study: Treatment of the treated patients consisted of oral tofacitinib, 5 to 10 mg twice daily.

Extracted RNA was reverse transcribed, and the resulting cDNA served as sequencing template. Here immunoSEQ multiplex PCR was the method, and the copy in TCRdb shows in-frame clones only, minus some. The repertoire includes about 220,000 clones, about 57% of them detected once, and 1.6% sits in the top ten. Points on this clone: Antigen specificity is unknown.

Findings and limits, study-wide: Tofacitinib yielded significantly lower scalp clonality and fewer expanded CD8+ clones among the top 100. Affected scalp, especially in alopecia totalis/universalis, had a higher clonality than normal scalp did.

Treatment here: oral pan-JAK inhibitor, 5-10 mg twice daily. Alopecia areata patients gave lesional scalp punch biopsies and peripheral blood samples. This CDR3 has 12 residues. The V gene lost 4 bases and the J gene lost 3 bases, with 10 bases spanning the gap. Germline V CDR1 and CDR2: SQVTM, ANQGSEA. The chain joins TRBV29-1 to TRBJ2-7, with D possibly called TRBD1 or TRBD2 (5 bases each). The starting material was CD4+ T cells sorted from blood, obtained at week 4, from a patient treated with tofacitinib. The source of this sequence is a human donor with alopecia areata. The chain's CDR3 is CSVAPGRYEQYF. The DNA of the CDR3 is TGCAGCGTTGCTCCGGGGCGCTACGAGCAGTACTTC.